The entry that follows covers one TCR beta chain sequence. The data were obtained in a study of control samples from healthy donors and cancer patients. Assay: immunoSEQ multiplex PCR; the TCRdb copy retains only in-frame clones and omits some. Among approximately 150,000 clones listed, roughly 94% were seen once. The CDR3 is 16 residues long. Trimming at V came to 3 bases and at J to 4 bases, leaving 7 bases not matched to a gene. From germline, CDR1 is SGDLS and CDR2 YYNGEE. This receptor was taken from a man aged 40-49 years in good health. The source material was blood. The rearrangement joins TRBV9 to TRBJ1-6; 7 nucleotides line up with TRBD1. CDR3 residues: CASSATGAAYNSPLHF. CDR3 DNA sequence: TGTGCCAGCAGCGCTACAGGGGCCGCTTATAATTCACCCCTCCACTTT.